These 23 T cell receptor beta chains were all obtained from the same sample, sequenced in a study of graft-versus-host responses after intestinal transplantation. These receptors lack a known antigen. Method: immunoSEQ multiplex PCR; TCRdb's copy keeps in-frame clones and lacks some. Of some 92,000 clones listed, more than 90% are singletons. The sequencing used unstimulated CD4+ T cells sorted from spleen or lymph node cells, collected before intestinal transplant. These receptors all stem from a human donor who received an intestinal transplant.

The CDR3: CASSIVGYTDTQYF. In nucleotides, the CDR3 is TGTGCCAGTAGTATAGTAGGCTACACAGATACGCAGTATTTT. This sequence joins TRBV19 and TRBJ2-3; D call uncertain. CDR1 is LNHDA, CDR2 SQIVND, per germline (reference sequence). This CDR3 region has 14 residues. Deletions cut 1 base from V and 2 bases from J, with 7 bases between.

This chain connects TRBV6-1 to TRBJ1-5, with D perhaps matching TRBD1 (5 bases). CDR3 size: 13 residues. CDR1 and CDR2 from the germline V gene are MNHNS and SASEGT. The V end lost 4 bases, the J end lost 8 bases, and 12 bases lay between the germline ends. The CDR3 here is CASSAPGGKPQHF. CDR3 coding DNA: TGTGCCAGCAGTGCCCCGGGGGGAAAGCCCCAGCATTTT.

The V call is TRBV28, the J call TRBJ2-1; 10 bases align to TRBD2. Trimming at V came to 7 bases and at J to 0 bases, leaving 9 bases not matched to a gene. The germline CDR1 and CDR2 sequences are MDHEN and SYDVKM. CDR3 size: 17 residues. CDR3 amino acids: CASKGSGRIGSYNEQFF. The DNA of the CDR3 is TGTGCCAGCAAGGGTAGCGGGAGGATTGGCTCCTACAATGAGCAGTTCTTC. The full variable domain, completed using reference TRBV28 and TRBJ2-1, is DVKVTQSSRYLVKRTGEKVFLECVQDMDHENMFWYRQDPGLGLRLIYFSYDVKMKEKGDIPEGYSVSREKKERFSLILESASTNQTSMYLCASKGSGRIGSYNEQFFGPGTRLTVL.

The rearrangement links TRBV19 to TRBJ1-5; perhaps TRBD1 as D (6 bases). CDR1 and CDR2 (germline): LNHDA, SQIVND (reference sequence). The V gene lost 5 bases and the J gene lost 6 bases, with 17 bases spanning the gap. CDR3 length: 15 residues. CDR3 DNA sequence: TGTGCCAGTAGTCTACGGAGGCAGGGGCTTCAGCCCCAGCATTTT. Amino acid sequence: CASSLRRQGLQPQHF.

This rearrangement joins TRBV19 to TRBJ2-1, with a weak D call TRBD2 (5 bases). In germline, CDR1 is LNHDA, CDR2 SQIVND (reference sequence). The CDR3 runs 16 residues. With 4 bases removed from V and 1 base from J, the gap between germline ends came to 14 bases. The CDR3 DNA reads TGTGCCAGTAGTAACAAGGGAGTAATATCCTACAATGAGCAGTTCTTC. Translated: CASSNKGVISYNEQFF.

The rearrangement uses TRBV25-1 and TRBJ2-3; TRBD1 is a possible D gene (6 bases). The CDR3 consists of 13 residues. Germline-derived CDR1 and CDR2 are MGHDK and SYGVNS. Trimming left V 6 bases short and J 3 bases short, with 10 bases between. CDR3 nucleotides: TGTGCCAGCAGCTCTACAGGGACAGATACGCAGTATTTT. Translated: CASSSTGTDTQYF.

Points on this clone: A junction end diverges from the germline sequence, so it may reflect a read error. CDR3 sequence (DNA): TGTGCCAGTAATATATATACAGGGGGAATCGGCTATGGCTACACCTTC. It is translated as CASNIYTGGIGYGYTF. The rearrangement uses TRBV19 and TRBJ1-2; 8 nucleotides line up with TRBD1. Germline CDR1 LNHDA, CDR2 SQIVND (reference sequence). The CDR3 extends over 16 amino acids.

This chain links TRBV7-2 with TRBJ1-2; no definite D call. The CDR3 totals 13 residues. CDR1 and CDR2 (germline): SGHTA, FQGNSA. Trimming shortened V by 4 bases and J by 2 bases, and 8 bases separated the two germline ends. In nucleotides, the CDR3 is TGTGCCAGCAGCTCCGGACGGAACTATGGCTACACCTTC. Its protein product is CASSSGRNYGYTF.

In regard to this clone: This CDR3 is also generated by other DNA sequences in the sample. V is TRBV5-1 and J is TRBJ2-1; D unclear. The CDR3 consists of 11 residues. Trimming removed 5 bases from V and 4 bases from J, with 4 bases in between. CDR1 and CDR2 (germline): SGHRS, YFSETQ. This CDR3 is CASSLYNEQFF. The CDR3, as DNA: TGCGCCAGCAGTTTGTACAATGAGCAGTTCTTC. The variable domain in full, completed from reference TRBV5-1 and TRBJ2-1, reads KAGVTQTPRYLIKTRGQQVTLSCSPISGHRSVSWYQQTPGQGLQFLFEYFSETQRNKGNFPGRFSGRQFSNSRSEMNVSTLELGDSALYLCASSLYNEQFFGPGTRLTVL.

V and J are TRBV10-1 and TRBJ2-3; TRBD2 matches 11 bases. V shed 3 bases and J 2 bases; nucleotides not matched to a gene: 7. The CDR3 is 17 residues long. The V gene's germline CDR1 is WNHNN and CDR2 SYGVQD (reference sequence). Here the CDR3 DNA reads TGCGCCAGCAGTGATGTGCGTAGCGGGAGGGCCACAGATACGCAGTATTTT. This translates into CASSDVRSGRATDTQYF.

This chain joins TRBV4-2 and TRBJ2-2, with 14 bases aligning to TRBD2. Germline lookup yields CDR1 LGHNA and CDR2 YNFKEQ. The V and J ends lost 4 bases and 7 bases, in that order; junction bases with no gene match: 8. The CDR3 has 17 amino acids. DNA of the CDR3: TGTGCCAGCAGCCCCTCGGGACTAGCGGGAGCGGTCGGGGAGCTGTTTTTT. It yields the protein CASSPSGLAGAVGELFF.

The CDR3 DNA reads as TGTGCCAGCAGCTTAGCAGCCGGGACTAGCGAGTTCTTC. This codes for CASSLAAGTSEFF. The chain has TRBV7-9 and TRBJ2-1; 10 positions match TRBD2. The CDR3 totals 13 residues. J lost 14 bases, V lost 0 bases, and 4 bases had no gene match. Germline V gene sequence: CDR1 SEHNR, CDR2 FQNEAQ (reference sequence).

As concerns this clone: At one of its ends the junction is not consistent with the germline gene, which may arise from a read error. This rearrangement joins TRBV27 to TRBJ2-7, with D possibly TRBD2 on 6 matching bases. The CDR3 consists of 10 residues. Looked up from germline, CDR1 is MNHEY and CDR2 is SMNVEV (reference sequence). CDR3 coding DNA: TGTGCCAGCAGTGCCACCGGGACTGGTTTC. It codes for CASSATGTGF.

The CDR3 loop reads CASSLAGAAGYF. In nucleotides, the CDR3 is TGTGCCAGCAGCTTAGCAGGGGCCGCGGGGTACTTC. The rearrangement joins TRBV7-9 to TRBJ2-7; D may be TRBD1 or TRBD2 (5 bases each). The germline CDR1 and CDR2 sequences are SEHNR and FQNEAQ (reference sequence). Trimming took off 0 bases at V and 12 bases at J, with 12 bases between the two ends. The length of the CDR3 is 12 residues.

The chain recombines TRBV2 with TRBJ1-5; maybe TRBD1 (5 bases). V lost 8 bases, J lost 5 bases, and 13 bases lay in between. This CDR3 region has 13 residues. CDR1 is SNHLY, CDR2 FYNNEI, per germline. The CDR3 nucleotides read TGTGCCAGCGGAGGGGAGGGGTATCAGCCCCAGCATTTT. Translated, it gives CASGGEGYQPQHF.

The genes are TRBV7-8 and TRBJ2-1; D gene ambiguous. With 4 bases removed from V and 16 bases from J, the gap between germline ends came to 14 bases. This CDR3 contains 11 residues. CDR1 SGHVS and CDR2 FQNEAQ come from the germline V gene. Here the CDR3 reads CASSWAGAKFF. The CDR3 region has the DNA TGTGCCAGCAGCTGGGCCGGAGCGAAATTCTTC.

The rearrangement joins TRBV4-1 to TRBJ2-7; D is unclear. CDR3 length: 15 residues. Germline-derived CDR1 and CDR2 are MGHRA and YSYEKL. The ends were cut back, 1 base at V and 3 bases at J, with 13 bases in the middle. CDR3 coding DNA: TGCGCCAGCAGCCAAGTAGGTCGGACCCTCTACGAGCAGTACTTC. Translation gives CASSQVGRTLYEQYF.

This chain connects TRBV6-5 to TRBJ2-1, with a weak D call TRBD2 (6 bases). Trimming shortened V by 4 bases and J by 3 bases, and 13 bases separated the two germline ends. The CDR3 runs to 15 residues. The V gene's germline CDR1 is MNHEY and CDR2 SVGAGI. In DNA, the CDR3 is TGTGCCAGCAGTTCTCCGGGACTGCACTACAATGAGCAGTTCTTC. The encoded protein is CASSSPGLHYNEQFF.

The J gene is TRBJ1-3, the V gene TRBV29-1; D unresolved. The V gene's germline CDR1 is SQVTM and CDR2 ANQGSEA. The germline V and J ends were trimmed by 4 bases and 0 bases, with 16 bases remaining between them. There are 16 residues in the CDR3. The CDR3 nucleotides are TGCAGCGTTGGAGGGTTGTCAAGAAACTCTGGAAACACCATATATTTT. It yields the protein CSVGGLSRNSGNTIYF.

The rearrangement links TRBV11-3 to TRBJ2-7, with TRBD1 matching 9 bases. The trim removed 3 bases at V and 5 bases at J, leaving 5 bases unmatched. The CDR3 is 14 residues long. Germline CDR1 SGHNT, CDR2 YENEEA. The CDR3 DNA sequence: TGTGCCAGCAGCTTCGGGACAGGGTACAACGAGCAGTACTTC. Translated: CASSFGTGYNEQYF.

This chain uses TRBV19 with TRBJ1-3; 8 nucleotides line up with TRBD1. CDR3 length equals 15 residues. Germline CDR1 LNHDA, CDR2 SQIVND (reference sequence). V was clipped by 3 bases and J by 3 bases; unmatched bases: 4. The CDR3, as DNA: TGTGCCAGTAGTATCGACAGGGGCCATGGAAACACCATATATTTT. Translation: CASSIDRGHGNTIYF.

This clone has only a few counts. The chain couples TRBV5-1 to TRBJ2-2; D might be TRBD1 (5 bases). The CDR3 is 15 amino acids. Trimming shortened V by 6 bases and J by 4 bases, and 16 bases separated the two germline ends. The V gene's germline CDR1 is SGHRS and CDR2 YFSETQ. CDR3 in DNA: TGCGCCAGCATGGTCCAGTGGGGCGGCACCGGGGAGCTGTTTTTT. Its translation: CASMVQWGGTGELFF. Drawing the rest from reference TRBV5-1 and TRBJ2-2, the complete variable domain is KAGVTQTPRYLIKTRGQQVTLSCSPISGHRSVSWYQQTPGQGLQFLFEYFSETQRNKGNFPGRFSGRQFSNSRSEMNVSTLELGDSALYLCASMVQWGGTGELFFGEGSRLTVL.

V is TRBV13 and J is TRBJ2-7; 12 bases align to TRBD2. Unmatched junction bases numbered 4, after V lost 5 bases and J lost 2 bases. The length of the CDR3 is 15 residues. Germline values: CDR1 PRHDT, CDR2 FYEKMQ (reference sequence). The CDR3 reads CASSAGLAGTYEQYF. The CDR3, as DNA: TGTGCCAGCAGCGCGGGACTAGCGGGTACCTACGAGCAGTACTTC. Supplemented by reference TRBV13 and TRBJ2-7, the full variable domain reads AAGVIQSPRHLIKEKRETATLKCYPIPRHDTVYWYQQGPGQDPQFLISFYEKMQSDKGSIPDRFSAQQFSDYHSELNMSSLELGDSALYFCASSAGLAGTYEQYFGPGTRLTVT.